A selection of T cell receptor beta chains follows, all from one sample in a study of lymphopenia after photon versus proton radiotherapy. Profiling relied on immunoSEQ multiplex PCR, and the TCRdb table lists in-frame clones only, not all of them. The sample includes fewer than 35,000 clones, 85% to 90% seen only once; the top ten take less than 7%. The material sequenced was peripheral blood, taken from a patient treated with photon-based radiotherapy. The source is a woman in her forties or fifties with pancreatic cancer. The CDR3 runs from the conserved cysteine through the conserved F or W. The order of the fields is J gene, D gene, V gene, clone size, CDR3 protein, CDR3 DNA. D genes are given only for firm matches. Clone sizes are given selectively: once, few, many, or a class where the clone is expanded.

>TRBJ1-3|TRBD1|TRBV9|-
CASSAQGATGNTIYF
TGTGCCAGCAGCGCACAGGGGGCAACTGGAAACACCATATATTTT
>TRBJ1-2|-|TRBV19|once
CASSIELGGYTF
TGTGCCAGTAGTATCGAACTGGGTGGCTACACCTTC
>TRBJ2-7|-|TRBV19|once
CASSPQGYEQYF
TGTGCCAGTAGCCCCCAGGGGTACGAGCAGTACTTC
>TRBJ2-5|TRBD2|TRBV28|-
CATSGRVETQYF
TGTGCGACTAGCGGGAGGGTAGAGACCCAGTACTTC
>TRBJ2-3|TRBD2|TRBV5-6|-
CASSYETSGSADTQYF
TGTGCCAGCAGCTACGAGACTAGCGGGAGTGCAGATACGCAGTATTTT
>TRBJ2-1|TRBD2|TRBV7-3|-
CASSLSSAGEYNEQFF
TGTGCCAGCAGCTTAAGTAGCGCGGGAGAGTACAATGAGCAGTTCTTC
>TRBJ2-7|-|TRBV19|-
CASSPSGTGSYEQYF
TGTGCCAGTAGTCCCTCCGGGACGGGGTCCTACGAGCAGTACTTC
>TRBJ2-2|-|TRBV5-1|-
CASSLKLPNGELFF
TGCGCCAGCAGCTTGAAGTTACCGAACGGGGAGCTGTTTTTT
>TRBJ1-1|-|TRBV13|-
CASSFALMNTEAFF
TGTGCCAGCAGCTTCGCCTTAATGAACACTGAAGCTTTCTTT
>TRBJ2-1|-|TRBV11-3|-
CASSPEGTLVHNEQFF
TGTGCCAGCAGCCCCGAGGGGACTCTTGTCCACAATGAGCAGTTCTTC
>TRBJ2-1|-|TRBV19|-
CASSRSGPRYNEQFF
TGTGCCAGTTCTCGAAGCGGTCCCCGCTACAATGAGCAGTTCTTC
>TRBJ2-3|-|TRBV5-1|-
CASSTTSTSTDTQYF
TGCGCCAGCAGCACGACTAGTACAAGCACAGATACGCAGTATTTT
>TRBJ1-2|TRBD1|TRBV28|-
CASRTPGQGGYGYTF
TGTGCCAGCAGGACGCCGGGACAGGGTGGCTATGGCTACACCTTC
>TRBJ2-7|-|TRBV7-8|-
CASSFDYEQYF
TGTGCCAGCAGCTTCGACTACGAGCAGTACTTC
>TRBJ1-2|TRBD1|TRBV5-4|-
CASRRTGADGYTF
TGTGCCAGCAGGAGGACAGGGGCAGATGGCTACACCTTC
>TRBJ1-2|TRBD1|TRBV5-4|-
CASSPGTGEVSVYGYTF
TGTGCCAGCAGCCCCGGGACAGGGGAGGTTTCGGTCTATGGCTACACCTTC
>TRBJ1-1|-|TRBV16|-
CASSQRRNTEAFF
TGTGCCAGCAGCCAAAGACGGAACACTGAAGCTTTCTTT
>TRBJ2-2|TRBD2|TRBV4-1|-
CASSPLGAGAPRELFF
TGCGCCAGCAGCCCCCTCGGAGCGGGGGCCCCCCGGGAGCTGTTTTTT
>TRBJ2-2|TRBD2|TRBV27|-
CASSGTTNTGELFF
TGTGCCAGCAGTGGGACTACAAACACCGGGGAGCTGTTTTTT
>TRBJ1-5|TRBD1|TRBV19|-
CASRPPGQRNQPQHF
TGTGCCAGTAGGCCGCCGGGACAGAGGAATCAGCCCCAGCATTTT